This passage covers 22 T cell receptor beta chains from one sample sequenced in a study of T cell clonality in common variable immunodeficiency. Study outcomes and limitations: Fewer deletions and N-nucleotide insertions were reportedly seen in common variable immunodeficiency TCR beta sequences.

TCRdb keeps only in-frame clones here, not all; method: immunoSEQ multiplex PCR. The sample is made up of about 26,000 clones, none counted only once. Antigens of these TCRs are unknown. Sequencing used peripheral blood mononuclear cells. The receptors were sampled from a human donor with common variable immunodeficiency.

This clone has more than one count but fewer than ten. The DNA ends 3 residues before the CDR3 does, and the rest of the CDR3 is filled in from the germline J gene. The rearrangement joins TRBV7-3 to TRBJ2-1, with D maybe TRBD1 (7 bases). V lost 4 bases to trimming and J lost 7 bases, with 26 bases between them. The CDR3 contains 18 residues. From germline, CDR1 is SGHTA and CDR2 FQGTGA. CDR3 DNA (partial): TGTGCCAGCAGCTACCGGTCGGACAGGCGGGGTTTTGGTAATGAG. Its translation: CASSYRSDRRGFGNE. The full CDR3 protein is CASSYRSDRRGFGNEQFF.

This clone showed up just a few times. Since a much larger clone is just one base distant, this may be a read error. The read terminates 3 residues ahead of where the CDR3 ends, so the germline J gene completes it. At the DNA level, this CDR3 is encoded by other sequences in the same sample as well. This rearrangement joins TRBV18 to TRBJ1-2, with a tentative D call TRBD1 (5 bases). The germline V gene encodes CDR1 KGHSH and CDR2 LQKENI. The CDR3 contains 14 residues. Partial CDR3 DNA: TGTGCCAGCCCAGCGGGCAGTCGGGGGGAGGGC. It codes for CASPAGSRGEG. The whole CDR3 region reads CASPAGSRGEGYTF.

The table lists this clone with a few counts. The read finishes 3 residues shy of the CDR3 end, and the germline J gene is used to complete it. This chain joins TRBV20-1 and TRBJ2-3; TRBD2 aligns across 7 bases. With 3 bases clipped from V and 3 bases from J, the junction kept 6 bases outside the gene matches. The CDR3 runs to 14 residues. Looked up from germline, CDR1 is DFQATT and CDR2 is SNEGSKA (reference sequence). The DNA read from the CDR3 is TGCAGTGCTAGGGACGACGGGGGGACAGATACG. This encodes CSARDDGGTDT. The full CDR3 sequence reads CSARDDGGTDTQYF.

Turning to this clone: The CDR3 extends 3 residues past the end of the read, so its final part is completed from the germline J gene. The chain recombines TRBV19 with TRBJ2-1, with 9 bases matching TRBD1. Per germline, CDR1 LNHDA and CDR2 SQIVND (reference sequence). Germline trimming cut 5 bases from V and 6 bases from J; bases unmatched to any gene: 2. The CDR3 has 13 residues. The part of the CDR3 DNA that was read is TGTGCCAGTAGTCTGGACAGGGGCAATGAG. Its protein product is CASSLDRGNE. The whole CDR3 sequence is CASSLDRGNEQFF.

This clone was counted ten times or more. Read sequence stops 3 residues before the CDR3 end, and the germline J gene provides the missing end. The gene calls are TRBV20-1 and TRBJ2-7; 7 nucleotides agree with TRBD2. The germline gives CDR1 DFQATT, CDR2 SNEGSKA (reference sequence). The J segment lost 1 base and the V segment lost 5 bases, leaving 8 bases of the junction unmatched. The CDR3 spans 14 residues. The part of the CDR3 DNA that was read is TGCAGTGCTGGATTTGGGGGGGGTTCCTACGAG. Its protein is CSAGFGGGSYE. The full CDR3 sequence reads CSAGFGGGSYEQYF.

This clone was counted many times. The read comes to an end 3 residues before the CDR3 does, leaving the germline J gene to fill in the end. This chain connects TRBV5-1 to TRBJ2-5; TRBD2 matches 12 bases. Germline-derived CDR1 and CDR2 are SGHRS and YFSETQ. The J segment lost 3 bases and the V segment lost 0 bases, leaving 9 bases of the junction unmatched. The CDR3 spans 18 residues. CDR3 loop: CASSLGLAGVGGKETQYF. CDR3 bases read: TGCGCCAGCAGCTTGGGACTAGCGGGAGTTGGCGGGAAAGAGACC.

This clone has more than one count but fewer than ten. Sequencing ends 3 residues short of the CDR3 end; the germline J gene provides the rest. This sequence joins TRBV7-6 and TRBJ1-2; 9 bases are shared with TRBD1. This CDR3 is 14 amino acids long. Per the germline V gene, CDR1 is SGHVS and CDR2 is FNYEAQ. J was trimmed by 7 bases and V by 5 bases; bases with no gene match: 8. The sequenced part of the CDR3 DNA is TGTGCCAGCAGCCCAGGGACAGGGCAAGGTGGC. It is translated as CASSPGTGQGG. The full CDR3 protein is CASSPGTGQGGYTF.

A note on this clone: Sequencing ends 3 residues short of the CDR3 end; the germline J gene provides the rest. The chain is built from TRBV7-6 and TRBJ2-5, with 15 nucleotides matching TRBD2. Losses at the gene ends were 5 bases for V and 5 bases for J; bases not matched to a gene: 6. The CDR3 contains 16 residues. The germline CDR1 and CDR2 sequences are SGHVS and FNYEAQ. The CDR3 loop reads CASSRRTSGRGETQYF. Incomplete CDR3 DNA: TGTGCCAGCAGCCGAAGGACTAGCGGGAGGGGGGAGACC.

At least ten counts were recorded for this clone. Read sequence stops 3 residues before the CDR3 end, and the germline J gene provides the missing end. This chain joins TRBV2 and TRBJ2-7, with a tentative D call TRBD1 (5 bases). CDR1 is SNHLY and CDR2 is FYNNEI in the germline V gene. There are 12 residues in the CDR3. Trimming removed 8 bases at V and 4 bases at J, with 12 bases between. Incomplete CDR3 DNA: TGTGCCAGCGGAAGGGGCTCGTACGAG. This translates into CASGRGSYE. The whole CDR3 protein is CASGRGSYEQYF.

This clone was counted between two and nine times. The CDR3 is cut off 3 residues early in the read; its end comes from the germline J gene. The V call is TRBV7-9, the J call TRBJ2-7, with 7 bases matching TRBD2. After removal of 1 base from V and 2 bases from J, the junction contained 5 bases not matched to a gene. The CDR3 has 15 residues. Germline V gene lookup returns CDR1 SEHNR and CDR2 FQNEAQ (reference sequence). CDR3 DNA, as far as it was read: TGTGCCAGCAGCTTAGTAATGGGACTAACCTACGAG. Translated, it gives CASSLVMGLTYE. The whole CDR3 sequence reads CASSLVMGLTYEQYF.

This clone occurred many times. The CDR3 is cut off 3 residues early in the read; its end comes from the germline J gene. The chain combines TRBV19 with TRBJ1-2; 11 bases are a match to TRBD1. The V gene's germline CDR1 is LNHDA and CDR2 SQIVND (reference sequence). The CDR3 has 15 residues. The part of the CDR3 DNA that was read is TGTGCCAGTAGTTTCCGGGACAGGGGGTACGGAGGC. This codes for CASSFRDRGYGG. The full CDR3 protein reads CASSFRDRGYGGYTF.

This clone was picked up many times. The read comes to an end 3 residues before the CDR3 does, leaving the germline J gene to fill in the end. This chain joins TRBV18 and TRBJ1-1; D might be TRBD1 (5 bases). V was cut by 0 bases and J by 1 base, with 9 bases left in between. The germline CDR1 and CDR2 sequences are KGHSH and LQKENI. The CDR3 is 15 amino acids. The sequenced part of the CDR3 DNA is TGTGCCAGCTCACCACCCCGCGGGGCGAACACTGAA. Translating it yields CASSPPRGANTE. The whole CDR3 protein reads CASSPPRGANTEAFF. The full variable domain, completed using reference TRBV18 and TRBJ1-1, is NAGVMQNPRHLVRRRGQEARLRCSPMKGHSHVYWYRQLPEEGLKFMVYLQKENIIDESGMPKERFSAEFPKEGPSILRIQQVVRGDSAAYFCASSPPRGANTEAFFGQGTRLTVV.

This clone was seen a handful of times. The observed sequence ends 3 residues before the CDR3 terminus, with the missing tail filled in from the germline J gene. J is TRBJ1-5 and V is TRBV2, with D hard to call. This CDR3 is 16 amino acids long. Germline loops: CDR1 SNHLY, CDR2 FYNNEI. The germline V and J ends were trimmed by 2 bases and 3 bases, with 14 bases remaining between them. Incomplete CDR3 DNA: TGTGCCAGCAGTGAACCGCCGGGGAACCTCAATCAGCCC. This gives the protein CASSEPPGNLNQP. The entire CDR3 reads CASSEPPGNLNQPQHF. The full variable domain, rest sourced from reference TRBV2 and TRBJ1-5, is EPEVTQTPSHQVTQMGQEVILRCVPISNHLYFYWYRQILGQKVEFLVSFYNNEISEKSEIFDDQFSVERPDGSNFTLKIRSTKLEDSAMYFCASSEPPGNLNQPQHFGDGTRLSIL.

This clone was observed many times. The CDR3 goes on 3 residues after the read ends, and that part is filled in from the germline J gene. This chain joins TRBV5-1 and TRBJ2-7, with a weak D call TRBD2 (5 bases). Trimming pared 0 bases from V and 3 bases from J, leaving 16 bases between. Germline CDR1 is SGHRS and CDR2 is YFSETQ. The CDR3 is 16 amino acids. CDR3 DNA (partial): TGCGCCAGCAGCTTGGAGTTGTGGACTCCGAGCTACGAG. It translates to CASSLELWTPSYE. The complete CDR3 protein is CASSLELWTPSYEQYF. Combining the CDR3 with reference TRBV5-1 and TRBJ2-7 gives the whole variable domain KAGVTQTPRYLIKTRGQQVTLSCSPISGHRSVSWYQQTPGQGLQFLFEYFSETQRNKGNFPGRFSGRQFSNSRSEMNVSTLELGDSALYLCASSLELWTPSYEQYFGPGTRLTVT.

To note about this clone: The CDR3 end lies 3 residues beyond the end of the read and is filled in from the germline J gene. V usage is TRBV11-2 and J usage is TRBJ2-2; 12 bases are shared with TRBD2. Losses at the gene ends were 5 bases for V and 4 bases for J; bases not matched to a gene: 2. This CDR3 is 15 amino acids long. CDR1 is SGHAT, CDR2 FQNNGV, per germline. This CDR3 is CASSPLAGGTGELFF. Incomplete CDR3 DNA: TGTGCCAGCAGCCCACTAGCGGGGGGCACCGGGGAG. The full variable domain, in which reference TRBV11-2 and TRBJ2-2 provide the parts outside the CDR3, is EAGVAQSPRYKIIEKRQSVAFWCNPISGHATLYWYQQILGQGPKLLIQFQNNGVVDDSQLPKDRFSAERLKGVDSTLKIQPAKLEDSAVYLCASSPLAGGTGELFFGEGSRLTVL.

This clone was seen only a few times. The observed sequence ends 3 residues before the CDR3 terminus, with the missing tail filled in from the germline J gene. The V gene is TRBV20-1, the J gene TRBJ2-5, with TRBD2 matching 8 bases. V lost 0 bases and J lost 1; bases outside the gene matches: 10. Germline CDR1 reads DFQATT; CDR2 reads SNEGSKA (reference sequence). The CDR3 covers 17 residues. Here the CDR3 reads CSARDFREGGLQETQYF. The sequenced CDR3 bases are TGCAGTGCTAGAGACTTCCGGGAGGGGGGGCTCCAAGAGACC.

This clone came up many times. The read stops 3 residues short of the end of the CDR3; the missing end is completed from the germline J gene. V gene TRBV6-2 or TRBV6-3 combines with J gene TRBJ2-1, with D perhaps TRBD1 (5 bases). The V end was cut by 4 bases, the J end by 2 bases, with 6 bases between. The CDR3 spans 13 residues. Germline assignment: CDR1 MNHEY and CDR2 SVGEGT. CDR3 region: CASSWGAYNEQFF. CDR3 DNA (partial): TGTGCCAGCAGTTGGGGCGCCTACAATGAG.

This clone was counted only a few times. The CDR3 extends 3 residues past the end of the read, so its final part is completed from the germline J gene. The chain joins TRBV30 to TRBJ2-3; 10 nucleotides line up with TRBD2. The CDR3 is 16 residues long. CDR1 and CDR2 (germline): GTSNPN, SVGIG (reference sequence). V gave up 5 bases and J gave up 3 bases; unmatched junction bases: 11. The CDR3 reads CAWAPLAGWGTDTQYF. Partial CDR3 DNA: TGTGCCTGGGCCCCACTAGCGGGATGGGGGACAGATACG.

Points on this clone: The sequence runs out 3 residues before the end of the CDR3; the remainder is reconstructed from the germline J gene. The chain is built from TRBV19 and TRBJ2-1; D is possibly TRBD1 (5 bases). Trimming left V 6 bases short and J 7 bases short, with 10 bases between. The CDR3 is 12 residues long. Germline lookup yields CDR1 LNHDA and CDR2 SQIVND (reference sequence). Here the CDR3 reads CASRSDMNEQFF. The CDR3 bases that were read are TGTGCCAGTAGATCGGACATGAATGAG.

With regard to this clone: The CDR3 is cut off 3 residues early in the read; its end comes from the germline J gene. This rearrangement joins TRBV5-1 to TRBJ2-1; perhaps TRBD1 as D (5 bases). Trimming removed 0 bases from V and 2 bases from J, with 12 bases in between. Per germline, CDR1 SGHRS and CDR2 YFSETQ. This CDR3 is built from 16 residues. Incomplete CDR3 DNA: TGCGCCAGCAGCTTGGCCCCAGGGCAGGCCTACAATGAG. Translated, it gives CASSLAPGQAYNE. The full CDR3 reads CASSLAPGQAYNEQFF.

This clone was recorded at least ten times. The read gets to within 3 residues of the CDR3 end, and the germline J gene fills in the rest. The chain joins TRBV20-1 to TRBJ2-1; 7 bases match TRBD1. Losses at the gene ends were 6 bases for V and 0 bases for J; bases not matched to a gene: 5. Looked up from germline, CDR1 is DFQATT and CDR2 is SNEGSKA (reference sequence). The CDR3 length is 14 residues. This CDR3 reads CSADRDSSYNEQFF. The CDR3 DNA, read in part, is TGCAGTGCCGACCGGGACAGCTCCTACAATGAG.

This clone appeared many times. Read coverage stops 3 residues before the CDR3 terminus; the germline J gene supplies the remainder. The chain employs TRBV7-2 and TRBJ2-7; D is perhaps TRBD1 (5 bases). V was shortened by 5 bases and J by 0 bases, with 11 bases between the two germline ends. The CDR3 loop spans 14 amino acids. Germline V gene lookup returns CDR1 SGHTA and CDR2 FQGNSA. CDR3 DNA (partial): TGTGCCAGCAGCCCAGGGCTAAGCTCCTACGAG. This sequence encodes CASSPGLSSYE. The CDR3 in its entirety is CASSPGLSSYEQYF.